The 27 T cell receptor beta chains presented below share a single source sample, sequenced in a study of cytomegalovirus exposure and HLA in healthy donors. Clones were read by immunoSEQ multiplex PCR, and TCRdb kept only the in-frame ones, dropping some. Of 150,000 to 200,000 clones listed, about 79% are singletons. Sequences were obtained from PBMCs. These receptors all come from a woman between 25 and 40 years old in good health and CMV-seropositive.

The chain is built from TRBV28 and TRBJ1-2, with unresolved D. The germline V and J ends were trimmed by 7 bases and 2 bases, with 8 bases remaining between them. CDR1 is MDHEN and CDR2 is SYDVKM in the germline V gene. The CDR3 sequence is 12 residues long. The CDR3 DNA sequence: TGTGCCAGCAAGAGTCTCAACTATGGCTACACCTTC. Protein: CASKSLNYGYTF.

The chain has TRBV6-1 and TRBJ1-3; TRBD1 agrees at 7 bases. The V and J ends lost 4 bases and 0 bases, in that order; junction bases with no gene match: 6. Germline CDR1 reads MNHNS; CDR2 reads SASEGT. The CDR3 extends over 16 amino acids. In DNA, the CDR3 is TGTGCCAGCAGTGTGCGACAGGGACGCTCTGGAAACACCATATATTTT. Translation gives CASSVRQGRSGNTIYF.

This rearrangement joins TRBV2 to TRBJ2-1; 8 nucleotides agree with TRBD2. The V and J ends lost 2 bases and 4 bases, in that order; junction bases with no gene match: 7. This CDR3 has 16 residues. Looked up from germline, CDR1 is SNHLY and CDR2 is FYNNEI. The CDR3 spells CASSEQASGLYNEQFF. In DNA, the CDR3 is TGTGCCAGCAGTGAACAAGCTAGCGGGCTGTACAATGAGCAGTTCTTC.

The chain joins TRBV7-2 to TRBJ1-4, with D perhaps TRBD1 (5 bases). V was cut by 2 bases and J by 3 bases, with 10 bases left in between. The CDR3 length is 15 residues. Germline V gene sequence: CDR1 SGHTA, CDR2 FQGNSA. The DNA for the CDR3 is TGTGCCAGCAGCTTATCCAGGGCTGCTAATGAAAAACTGTTTTTT. Its protein is CASSLSRAANEKLFF.

The chain's CDR3 is CASTKKASGSQNEQYF. For the CDR3, the DNA is TGTGCCAGCACCAAGAAGGCTAGCGGGAGTCAGAACGAGCAGTACTTC. The genes are TRBV5-4 and TRBJ2-7; 10 positions match TRBD2. The CDR3 is 16 amino acids. The germline CDR1 and CDR2 sequences are SGHNT and YYREEE (reference sequence). With V trimmed by 6 bases and J by 5 bases, 14 bases remained unmatched.

This clone showed up just a few times. The chain is built from TRBV2 and TRBJ1-5; D is perhaps TRBD1 (6 bases). The germline V and J ends were trimmed by 8 bases and 7 bases, with 15 bases remaining between them. Germline V gives CDR1 SNHLY, CDR2 FYNNEI. The CDR3 is 13 amino acids. Written as DNA, the CDR3 is TGTGCCAGCGATACGGGGAGGGGGCAGCCCCAGCATTTT. This translates into CASDTGRGQPQHF. Complete variable domain (other parts from reference TRBV2 and TRBJ1-5): EPEVTQTPSHQVTQMGQEVILRCVPISNHLYFYWYRQILGQKVEFLVSFYNNEISEKSEIFDDQFSVERPDGSNFTLKIRSTKLEDSAMYFCASDTGRGQPQHFGDGTRLSIL.

The V and J genes are TRBV13 and TRBJ1-2; TRBD1 matches 7 bases. CDR1 is PRHDT and CDR2 is FYEKMQ in the germline V gene (reference sequence). The length of the CDR3 is 18 residues. V lost 7 bases and J lost 1; bases outside the gene matches: 18. The CDR3, as DNA: TGTGCCAGCAACAACGCCGACAGGGATCCCTACTTTAACTATGGCTACACCTTC. It is translated as CASNNADRDPYFNYGYTF.

This chain joins TRBV29-1 and TRBJ2-3; TRBD1 agrees at 7 bases. Germline V CDR1 and CDR2: SQVTM, ANQGSEA. Trimming took 6 bases from V and 6 from J; bases not matched to a gene: 12. This CDR3 region has 14 residues. The CDR3 nucleotides are TGCAGCGTAGCAGACAGGGAACCCACGGATACGCAGTATTTT. Translation: CSVADREPTDTQYF.

The chain links TRBV7-6 to TRBJ1-3; D is perhaps TRBD1 (5 bases). This CDR3 has 14 amino acids. Looked up from germline, CDR1 is SGHVS and CDR2 is FNYEAQ. V was shortened by 0 bases and J by 4 bases, with 7 bases between the two germline ends. The CDR3 sequence is CASSLAGVGNTIYF. In DNA form, the CDR3 reads TGTGCCAGCAGCTTAGCAGGGGTCGGAAACACCATATATTTT.

The V and J genes are TRBV7-9 and TRBJ2-1; TRBD2 matches 9 bases. CDR3 length: 19 residues. Germline trimming cut 2 bases from V and 0 bases from J; bases unmatched to any gene: 11. The V gene's germline CDR1 is SEHNR and CDR2 FQNEAQ (reference sequence). CDR3 bases: TGTGCCAGCAGCTTAATCGTTTCGACTAGCGGAAGCTCCTACAATGAGCAGTTCTTC. It is translated as CASSLIVSTSGSSYNEQFF.

The CDR3 DNA follows: TGTGCCAGCAGCTCAGCCCCTTCGGGACTAGCGGGTCACACCGGGGAGCTGTTTTTT. As protein: CASSSAPSGLAGHTGELFF. The rearrangement joins TRBV11-3 to TRBJ2-2; 12 nucleotides align to TRBD2. This CDR3 region has 19 residues. Germline V gene data show CDR1 as SGHNT and CDR2 as YENEEA. After removal of 4 bases from V and 3 bases from J, the junction contained 12 bases not matched to a gene.

The V and J genes are TRBV6-5 and TRBJ1-1; D possibly corresponds to TRBD1 (5 bases). The germline V and J ends were trimmed by 7 bases and 3 bases, with 15 bases remaining between them. Looked up from germline, CDR1 is MNHEY and CDR2 is SVGAGI. This CDR3 is 14 amino acids long. The CDR3 is CASNRGTPDTEAFF. The CDR3, as DNA: TGTGCCAGCAACCGCGGGACGCCCGACACTGAAGCTTTCTTT.

The sample holds a few counts of this clone. The chain joins TRBV10-3 to TRBJ1-2, with TRBD1 identical over 9 bases. Germline loops: CDR1 ENHRY, CDR2 SYGVKD. CDR3 length equals 14 residues. Unmatched junction bases numbered 9, after V lost 5 bases and J lost 8 bases. CDR3 DNA sequence: TGTGCCATCAGTCCGGTAGTGACAGGGGGAGGCTACACCTTC. It yields the protein CAISPVVTGGGYTF.

The chain recombines TRBV10-3 with TRBJ2-7; 9 nucleotides line up with TRBD1. The CDR3 is 14 residues long. The ends lost 2 bases at V and 3 bases at J; junction bases unmatched: 2. The V gene's germline CDR1 is ENHRY and CDR2 SYGVKD. As DNA, the CDR3 is TGTGCCATCAGTGAGCCGGGACAGGGCTACGAGCAGTACTTC. It codes for CAISEPGQGYEQYF.

The chain couples TRBV7-9 to TRBJ1-1, with 9 bases that match TRBD1. This CDR3 is 14 amino acids long. The V gene end was trimmed by 7 bases and the J gene end by 5 bases; junction bases not matched to a gene: 8. Germline V CDR1 and CDR2: SEHNR, FQNEAQ (reference sequence). The DNA of the CDR3 is TGTGCCAGCACCGCGACAGGGGGTTTGACTGAAGCTTTCTTT. Protein: CASTATGGLTEAFF.

The chain uses TRBV4-1 and TRBJ2-1, with D tentatively TRBD2 (6 bases). The germline V gene has CDR1 MGHRA and CDR2 YSYEKL. This CDR3 spans 16 amino acids. Trimming took off 6 bases at V and 3 bases at J, with 18 bases between the two ends. The CDR3 is CASRKIGGRHYNEQFF. The CDR3, as DNA: TGCGCCAGCAGAAAGATCGGAGGGAGACACTACAATGAGCAGTTCTTC.

The chain recombines TRBV9 with TRBJ2-7; 9 nucleotides align to TRBD1. After removal of 2 bases from V and 3 bases from J, the junction contained 6 bases not matched to a gene. The CDR3 contains 15 residues. Per germline, CDR1 SGDLS and CDR2 YYNGEE. CDR3 loop: CASSVQGQGNYEQYF. The CDR3 DNA follows: TGTGCCAGCAGCGTCCAGGGACAGGGTAACTACGAGCAGTACTTC.

V usage is TRBV5-6 and J usage is TRBJ1-2, with TRBD1 identical over 8 bases. Germline V gene data show CDR1 as SGHDT and CDR2 as YYEEEE. The CDR3 length is 13 residues. The J segment lost 8 bases and the V segment lost 4 bases, leaving 7 bases of the junction unmatched. Written as DNA, the CDR3 is TGTGCCAGCAGCGTGGACAGGGTAAGAGGCTACACCTTC. This sequence encodes CASSVDRVRGYTF.

This chain joins TRBV2 and TRBJ2-1; 7 positions match TRBD2. The CDR3 runs to 16 residues. V shed 0 bases, J shed 4 bases, and the junction held 6 bases outside the gene matches. CDR1 SNHLY and CDR2 FYNNEI come from the germline V gene. In DNA, the CDR3 is TGTGCCAGCAGTGAAGCGCTCCGACTAGCTTACAATGAGCAGTTCTTC. It is translated as CASSEALRLAYNEQFF. The full variable domain, with the rest looked up from reference TRBV2 and TRBJ2-1, is EPEVTQTPSHQVTQMGQEVILRCVPISNHLYFYWYRQILGQKVEFLVSFYNNEISEKSEIFDDQFSVERPDGSNFTLKIRSTKLEDSAMYFCASSEALRLAYNEQFFGPGTRLTVL.

The rearrangement uses TRBV2 and TRBJ1-4, with 9 bases fitting TRBD1. The V segment lost 7 bases and the J segment 0 bases; nucleotides outside the gene matches: 3. This CDR3 contains 15 residues. CDR1 is SNHLY and CDR2 is FYNNEI in the germline V gene. The CDR3 is CASTGQGATNEKLFF. CDR3 coding DNA: TGTGCCAGCACGGGACAGGGAGCAACTAATGAAAAACTGTTTTTT.

The rearrangement links TRBV20-1 to TRBJ2-7, with D possibly TRBD2 on 5 matching bases. V dropped 7 bases and J dropped 2 bases, with 9 bases sitting between them. This CDR3 is built from 11 residues. The germline gives CDR1 DFQATT, CDR2 SNEGSKA (reference sequence). CDR3 in amino acids: CSVGMPYEQYF. The CDR3 coding sequence is TGCAGTGTCGGGATGCCCTACGAGCAGTACTTC.

This clone was found once. The chain carries TRBV28 and TRBJ2-7; 15 nucleotides line up with TRBD2. The germline CDR1 and CDR2 sequences are MDHEN and SYDVKM. This CDR3 spans 17 amino acids. With V trimmed by 5 bases and J by 9 bases, 14 bases remained unmatched. The CDR3 spells CASSGLAGGALATGQYF. CDR3 sequence (DNA): TGTGCCAGCAGTGGACTAGCGGGAGGGGCTTTGGCTACGGGGCAGTACTTC. The complete variable domain, with remaining parts taken from reference TRBV28 and TRBJ2-7, reads DVKVTQSSRYLVKRTGEKVFLECVQDMDHENMFWYRQDPGLGLRLIYFSYDVKMKEKGDIPEGYSVSREKKERFSLILESASTNQTSMYLCASSGLAGGALATGQYFGPGTRLTVT.

V gene TRBV10-3 combines with J gene TRBJ2-7; 11 bases align to TRBD1. The germline V gene has CDR1 ENHRY and CDR2 SYGVKD. Unmatched junction bases numbered 1, after V lost 3 bases and J lost 3 bases. The CDR3 spans 14 residues. The CDR3 reads CAISDGTGGYEQYF. The CDR3 DNA sequence: TGTGCCATCAGTGATGGGACAGGGGGCTACGAGCAGTACTTC.

This clone came up many times. This chain joins TRBV6-5 and TRBJ1-2, with 9 bases aligning to TRBD1. The CDR3 is 12 amino acids. CDR1 is MNHEY, CDR2 SVGAGI, per germline. V lost 10 bases to trimming and J lost 13 bases; unmatched junction nucleotides: 13. CDR3 amino acids: CATSTGGLPATF. CDR3 nucleotides: TGTGCCACCTCGACAGGGGGTCTACCCGCCACCTTC.

J is TRBJ2-1 and V is TRBV5-1; 8 bases are shared with TRBD2. Trimming took 0 bases from V and 10 from J; bases not matched to a gene: 6. Germline values: CDR1 SGHRS, CDR2 YFSETQ. This CDR3 is 14 amino acids long. This CDR3 reads CASSLAGTRYEQFF. The CDR3 bases are TGCGCCAGCAGCTTGGCCGGGACTAGGTACGAGCAGTTCTTC.

CDR3 sequence reads: CACLSEDRAWYGYTF. In nucleotides, the CDR3 is TGTGCCTGCCTTTCGGAGGACAGGGCATGGTATGGCTACACCTTC. The chain carries TRBV30 and TRBJ1-2, with 8 positions matching TRBD1. With 6 bases clipped from V and 5 bases from J, the junction kept 14 bases outside the gene matches. The CDR3 length is 15 residues. Germline CDR1 is GTSNPN and CDR2 is SVGIG (reference sequence).

This clone was seen a single time. V gene TRBV5-1 combines with J gene TRBJ1-2, with TRBD1 matching over 9 bases. CDR1 is SGHRS, CDR2 YFSETQ, per germline. The V and J ends lost 2 bases and 6 bases, in that order; junction bases with no gene match: 14. This CDR3 spans 17 amino acids. The CDR3 sequence: CASSFPGTGRSSDGYTF. CDR3 nucleotide sequence: TGCGCCAGCAGCTTTCCCGGGACAGGGCGATCTTCGGATGGCTACACCTTC.